The next 10 T cell receptor beta chains were all read from a single sample in a study of PD-1 blockade in classical Hodgkin lymphoma. Repertoires were generated with immunoSEQ multiplex PCR, while TCRdb's copy carries only in-frame clones and drops some. The table shows some 38,000 clones, with over 60% occurring only once. Relapse was seen in all patients after autologous stem cell transplantation, and brentuximab vedotin exposure was variable. The sample was peripheral blood mononuclear cells (PBMCs), taken before the second cycle of nivolumab. The receptors were gathered from a human donor with classical Hodgkin lymphoma.

V is TRBV27 and J is TRBJ2-1, with 10 bases that match TRBD2. Trimming at V came to 3 bases and at J to 7 bases, leaving 6 bases not matched to a gene. The germline CDR1 and CDR2 sequences are MNHEY and SMNVEV (reference sequence). The CDR3 totals 15 residues. The CDR3 region is CASSLPASGGNEQFF. CDR3 sequence (DNA): TGTGCCAGCAGTTTGCCGGCTAGCGGGGGAAATGAGCAGTTCTTC.

The V gene is TRBV7-8, the J gene TRBJ1-5; no firm D call. V was clipped by 7 bases and J by 0 bases, with 10 bases between them. The germline CDR1 and CDR2 sequences are SGHVS and FQNEAQ. The CDR3 length is 14 residues. CDR3 in amino acids: CASTATASNQPQHF. In nucleotides, the CDR3 is TGTGCCAGCACCGCGACGGCTAGCAATCAGCCCCAGCATTTT.

V usage is TRBV7-7 and J usage is TRBJ1-1; D gene unclear. The length of the CDR3 is 12 residues. The ends were cut back, 8 bases at V and 1 base at J, with 8 bases in the middle. Per the germline V gene, CDR1 is SSHAT and CDR2 is FNYEAQ (reference sequence). CDR3 amino acids: CASPNGNTEAFF. The CDR3 nucleotides read TGTGCCAGCCCCAACGGGAACACTGAAGCTTTCTTT.

J is TRBJ1-1 and V is TRBV13; a possible D gene is TRBD1 (6 bases). CDR1 PRHDT and CDR2 FYEKMQ come from the germline V gene (reference sequence). V lost 1 base and J 1 base, leaving 10 bases between the germline ends. The CDR3 is 15 residues long. The CDR3 sequence is CASSLVSRGNTEAFF. The DNA of the CDR3 is TGTGCCAGCAGCTTAGTATCCAGGGGGAACACTGAAGCTTTCTTT. Using reference TRBV13 and TRBJ1-1 for the parts outside the CDR3, the full variable domain is AAGVIQSPRHLIKEKRETATLKCYPIPRHDTVYWYQQGPGQDPQFLISFYEKMQSDKGSIPDRFSAQQFSDYHSELNMSSLELGDSALYFCASSLVSRGNTEAFFGQGTRLTVV.

J is TRBJ2-7 and V is TRBV6-1; 9 nucleotides align to TRBD1. After removal of 6 bases from V and 2 bases from J, the junction contained 8 bases not matched to a gene. This CDR3 spans 15 amino acids. Germline assignment: CDR1 MNHNS and CDR2 SASEGT. The CDR3 region is CASRLRQGEPYEQYF. CDR3 bases: TGTGCCAGCAGACTCAGACAGGGGGAGCCCTACGAGCAGTACTTC.

The chain is built from TRBV7-3 and TRBJ2-5; possibly TRBD1 or TRBD2 for D (5 bases each). This CDR3 is 16 amino acids long. V lost 0 bases and J 2 bases, leaving 13 bases between the germline ends. The germline CDR1 and CDR2 sequences are SGHTA and FQGTGA. As DNA, the CDR3 is TGTGCCAGCAGCTTAACAGGGGCACTAGGACAAGAGACCCAGTACTTC. Encoded protein: CASSLTGALGQETQYF.

V is TRBV18 and J is TRBJ1-1, with 9 bases lining up with TRBD1. The CDR3 contains 15 residues. CDR1 is KGHSH, CDR2 LQKENI, per germline. Germline trimming cut 3 bases from V and 4 bases from J; bases unmatched to any gene: 6. The CDR3 DNA is TGTGCCAGCTCACCGTACAGGGGGCTGGGCACTGAAGCTTTCTTT. It yields the protein CASSPYRGLGTEAFF.

The chain combines TRBV7-2 with TRBJ2-7; no definite D call. V was cut by 5 bases and J by 1 base, with 12 bases left in between. CDR3 length: 14 amino acids. CDR1 and CDR2 (germline): SGHTA, FQGNSA. CDR3 region: CASSLDRQSYEQYF. CDR3 nucleotides: TGTGCCAGCAGCCTGGACCGTCAATCCTACGAGCAGTACTTC.

In this sample, this clone turned up a few times. The CDR3 nucleotides are TGTGCCAGCAGTGGCGACAGTCCTGAAGCTTTCTTT. Amino acids: CASSGDSPEAFF. V gene TRBV6-6 combines with J gene TRBJ1-1; possible D gene TRBD1, 5 bases. This CDR3 region has 12 residues. V shed 5 bases and J shed 6 bases, with 10 bases lying between them. Germline assignment: CDR1 MNHNY and CDR2 SVGAGI (reference sequence).

The gene calls are TRBV29-1 and TRBJ2-4; a possible D gene is TRBD1 (6 bases). The ends were cut back, 4 bases at V and 8 bases at J, with 15 bases in the middle. The CDR3 runs 13 residues. CDR1 is SQVTM and CDR2 is ANQGSEA in the germline V gene. The CDR3 protein is CSVGWGQGDIQYF. DNA of the CDR3: TGCAGCGTTGGGTGGGGGCAGGGAGACATTCAGTACTTC.